The rows below give T cell receptor beta chains drawn from one sample of a study of T cell repertoires in aging, cancer and after chemotherapy. One entry per CDR3 protein results from TCRdb running MiXCR on the multiplex PCR reads. The table has over 6,500 distinct CDR3 sequences, approximately 24% seen once. What was sequenced was blood. The receptors were sampled from a human donor with a blood cancer. The conserved cysteine and the conserved F or W are not part of the CDR3 here.

CDR3aa	v_gene	j_gene
ASSPQASGSYNEQF	TRBV18	TRBJ2-1
SAPAGGSAYEQY	TRBV20-1	TRBJ2-7
ASSYRGQGGPYEQY	TRBV7-2	TRBJ2-7
ASRTGGRDEQF	TRBV6-5	TRBJ2-1
SVSASGLTDTQY	TRBV29-1	TRBJ2-3
ASSMQVTGSYEQY	TRBV19	TRBJ2-7
ATGGQLNYGYT	TRBV7-2	TRBJ1-2
ASSQGPGGEYNEQF	TRBV4-1	TRBJ2-1
ASSVIQSFGEQF	TRBV5-6	TRBJ2-1
ASSQGGQRYNEQF	TRBV14	TRBJ2-1
ASSSLGVRADTQY	TRBV6-5	TRBJ2-3
ASALGERDNEQF	TRBV5-4	TRBJ2-1
SAGRQGAYNEQF	TRBV20-1	TRBJ2-1
ASGKGVSYEQY	TRBV7-6	TRBJ2-7
AVAPTANTEAF	TRBV28	TRBJ1-1
ASRPGTALGLAGGNTGELF	TRBV27	TRBJ2-2
ASSLRGRGLTSNQPQH	TRBV27	TRBJ1-5
SARDRISNQPQH	TRBV20-1	TRBJ1-5
ASSLWGGNTEAF	TRBV11-1	TRBJ1-1
AWSDQGNQPQH	TRBV30	TRBJ1-5
ASILGGGGSSYNEQF	TRBV6-2/TRBV6-3	TRBJ2-1
ASSGNRGSENNEQF	TRBV6-6	TRBJ2-1
ASSMVGGRGNEKLF	TRBV19	TRBJ1-4
ASSPDFLNTEAF	TRBV6-2/TRBV6-3	TRBJ1-1
ASSLAPSGAYEQY	TRBV7-2	TRBJ2-7
ASSSGDSPYEQY	TRBV6-5	TRBJ2-7
AWSASGGGTDTQY	TRBV30	TRBJ2-3
SARDPRRAGYTGELF	TRBV20-1	TRBJ2-2
ASSLYGREGLSDTQY	TRBV27	TRBJ2-3
ASSHLAGGRTGELF	TRBV7-9	TRBJ2-2
ASSFMRRRIT	TRBV12-3/TRBV12-4	TRBJ1-2
ASRGGAHYEQY	TRBV12-3/TRBV12-4	TRBJ2-7
ASSPGEKLF	TRBV18	TRBJ1-4
ASGNRQDLPRAEAF	TRBV6-5	TRBJ1-1
ASASDSSNQPQH	TRBV7-9	TRBJ1-5
SACSIETQY	TRBV20-1	TRBJ2-5
AWSVQRSRAYEQY	TRBV30	TRBJ2-7
ASSFGQAKETQY	TRBV7-9	TRBJ2-5
ASIPPSGNNEQF	TRBV28	TRBJ2-1
AISAPRGGVPYNEQF	TRBV10-3	TRBJ2-1
ASSLVQREGSGELF	TRBV5-5	TRBJ2-2
ASSTPPAGGNYGYT	TRBV19	TRBJ1-2
ASSVVPVGETQY	TRBV9	TRBJ2-5
ASSLGEYTEAF	TRBV7-9	TRBJ1-1
ASTLYKGGNQPQH	TRBV28	TRBJ1-5
ASSLGAGQGTGELF	TRBV7-6	TRBJ2-2
ASRLNTEAF	TRBV12-3/TRBV12-4	TRBJ1-1
ASSPGGGGTGELF	TRBV5-4	TRBJ2-2
ASTSMHWNHYSGNTIY	TRBV12-3/TRBV12-4	TRBJ1-3
ASNSGRRNIQY	TRBV28	TRBJ2-4
ASSPSTGMGSPLH	TRBV18	TRBJ1-6
ASSPRDTQY	TRBV18	TRBJ2-3
ATSRGIADNEQF	TRBV19	TRBJ2-1
TSGDGPNRAHRPQH	TRBV28	TRBJ1-5
ASSFRLYNEQF	TRBV11-1	TRBJ2-1
ASTLGGTRTDTQY	TRBV27	TRBJ2-3